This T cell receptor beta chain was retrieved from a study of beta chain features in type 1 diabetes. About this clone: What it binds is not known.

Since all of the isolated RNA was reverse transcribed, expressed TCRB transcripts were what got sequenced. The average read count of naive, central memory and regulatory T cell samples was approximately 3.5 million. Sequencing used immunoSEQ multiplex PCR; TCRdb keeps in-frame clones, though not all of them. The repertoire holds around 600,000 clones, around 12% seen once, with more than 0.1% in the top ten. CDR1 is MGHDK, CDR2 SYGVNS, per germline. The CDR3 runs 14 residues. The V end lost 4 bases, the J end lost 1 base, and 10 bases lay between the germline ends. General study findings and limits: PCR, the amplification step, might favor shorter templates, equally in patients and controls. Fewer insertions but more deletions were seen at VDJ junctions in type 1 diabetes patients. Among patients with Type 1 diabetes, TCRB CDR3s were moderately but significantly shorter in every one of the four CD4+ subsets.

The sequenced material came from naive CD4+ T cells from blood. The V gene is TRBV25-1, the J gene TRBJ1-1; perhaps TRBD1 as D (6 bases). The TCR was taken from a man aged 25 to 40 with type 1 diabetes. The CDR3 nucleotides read TGTGCCAGCAGTGGGACAGTACCGAACACTGAAGCTTTCTTT. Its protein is CASSGTVPNTEAFF.